This T cell receptor (beta chain) was obtained from a study of blood T cell repertoires in COVID-19. Study details: Collection of acute and convalescent COVID-19 samples took place in the United States, Italy and Spain.

CDR1 is KGHSH, CDR2 LQKENI, per germline. This CDR3 region has 13 residues. Trimming cost V 3 bases and J 8 bases, with 11 bases left between them. In the authors' methods: Estimation of nucleated cell counts relied on the amplification of reference gene primers. Assay: immunoSEQ multiplex PCR; the TCRdb copy retains only in-frame clones and omits some. V, J and clone size are taken as reported in that table, and D and trimming were inferred from the DNA itself. Of around 70,000 clones in the sample, under 85% are singletons; the top ten hold roughly a tenth. The chain uses TRBV18 and TRBJ1-3, with no clear D. Specimen: peripheral blood. This clonotype originated in a woman between 50 and 59 years old with acute or convalescent COVID-19. This CDR3 is CASSPGLRDTIYF. In DNA form, the CDR3 reads TGTGCCAGCTCACCCGGACTTCGGGACACCATATATTTT.